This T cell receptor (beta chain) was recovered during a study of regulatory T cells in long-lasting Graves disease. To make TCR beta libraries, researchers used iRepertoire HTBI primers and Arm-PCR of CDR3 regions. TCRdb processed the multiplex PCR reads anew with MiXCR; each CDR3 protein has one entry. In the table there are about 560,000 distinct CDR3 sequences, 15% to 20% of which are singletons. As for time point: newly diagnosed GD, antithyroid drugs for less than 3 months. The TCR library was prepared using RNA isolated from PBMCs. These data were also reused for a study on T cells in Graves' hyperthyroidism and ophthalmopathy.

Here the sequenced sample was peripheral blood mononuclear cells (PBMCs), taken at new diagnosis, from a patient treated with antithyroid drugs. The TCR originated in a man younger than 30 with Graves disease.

The CDR3 here is CASSENQGIGNTIYF. DNA of the CDR3: TGTGCCAGCAGTGAAAACCAGGGGATCGGAAACACCATATATTTT. The chain has TRBV6-2 or TRBV6-3 and TRBJ1-3; maybe TRBD1 (6 bases). CDR3 size: 15 residues. V was clipped by 5 bases and J by 4 bases, with 15 bases between them. The germline V gene encodes CDR1 MNHEY and CDR2 SVGEGT.